This T cell receptor beta chain was sequenced for a study of somatic mutations in cytotoxic T cells in rheumatoid arthritis. Notes on the study in general: The targets (antigens) of the expanded CD8+ clones were not known. Unlike healthy controls, rheumatoid arthritis patients had CD8+ clonality that increased with age.

In the source study's methods: The authors rarely found patient CD8+ clones larger than 1% matching published virus-specific TCRB sequences. Assay used: immunoSEQ multiplex PCR; TCRdb lists only in-frame clones, some missing. Clone size and the V and J calls come from that table; the DNA yielded D and trimming. The sample carries 7,100 or so clones, about four fifths recorded once. This clone was seen once. Its antigen is still unknown. The CDR3 has 14 residues. Germline-derived CDR1 and CDR2 are SGHDT and YYEEEE. After removal of 6 bases from V and 5 bases from J, the junction contained 9 bases not matched to a gene.

Sample: CD8+ T cells sorted from blood. This TCR was recovered from an adult with rheumatoid arthritis. J is TRBJ2-5 and V is TRBV5-6; TRBD1 matches at 8 bases. The CDR3 DNA follows: TGTGCCAGCACCGCCCCAGGGGGCTGGGAGACCCAGTACTTC. Encoded protein: CASTAPGGWETQYF.